These 3 T cell receptor beta chains were sequenced from one sample in a study of T cells in tumors after PD-1 blockade (dated by TCRdb to about 2019). Library construction relied on the immunoSEQ multiplex PCR assay. The clones in this table, taken by TCRdb from immuneACCESS, are in-frame only. Not every clone is retained; where verified, under half of the shortfall comes from an unresolved V gene, and the cause of the rest is unknown. Present in this sample are 4,500 to 7,000 clones, around 83% of which were seen just once. Less than 50% of the sample lies in the top ten. This specimen consisted of PBMCs, obtained after anti-PD-1 therapy. These receptors all stem from a human donor with advanced basal cell or squamous cell carcinoma (not recorded which).

The gene calls are TRBV5-1 and TRBJ2-7; D perhaps matches TRBD2 (6 bases). CDR1 is SGHRS, CDR2 YFSETQ, per germline. V lost 0 bases to trimming and J lost 2 bases, with 12 bases between them. The CDR3 sequence is 15 residues long. CDR3 sequence: CASSLDVGGTYEQYF. The CDR3 nucleotides read TGCGCCAGCAGCTTGGACGTCGGGGGTACCTACGAGCAGTACTTC.

V usage is TRBV4-2 and J usage is TRBJ2-7; either TRBD1 or TRBD2 may fit D (5 bases each). CDR3 size: 16 residues. Germline CDR1 is LGHNA and CDR2 is YNFKEQ. V lost 0 bases and J 3 bases, leaving 15 bases between the germline ends. Here the CDR3 reads CASSQDRDQGSYEQYF. CDR3 DNA sequence: TGTGCCAGCAGCCAAGATCGGGATCAGGGTAGCTACGAGCAGTACTTC.

This sequence joins TRBV7-2 and TRBJ2-5; the match to TRBD2 covers 16 bases. Per germline, CDR1 SGHTA and CDR2 FQGNSA. This CDR3 contains 17 residues. J lost 2 bases, V lost 1 base, and 1 base had no gene match. CDR3 region: CASSLEGLAGGQETQYF. The CDR3 DNA is TGTGCCAGCAGCTTAGAGGGACTAGCGGGGGGGCAAGAGACCCAGTACTTC. Full variable domain (remainder filled in from reference TRBV7-2 and TRBJ2-5): GAGVSQSPSNKVTEKGKDVELRCDPISGHTALYWYRQSLGQGLEFLIYFQGNSAPDKSGLPSDRFSAERTGGSVSTLTIQRTQQEDSAVYLCASSLEGLAGGQETQYFGPGTRLLVL.